This T cell receptor beta chain was sequenced in a study of cytotoxic CD8 clonotypes in ibrutinib-treated CLL. Overall study context: The patients comprised about eleven relapsed/refractory and roughly 15 treatment-naive cases, about 18 IGHV unmutated.

Target depth was 1 in 200,000 to 1 in 1 million T cells, about 10x per clonotype. Assay used: immunoSEQ multiplex PCR; TCRdb lists only in-frame clones, some missing. The table lists around 50,000 clones, roughly 57% of them singletons. CDR1 is MNHNY and CDR2 is SVGAGI in the germline V gene (reference sequence). Trimming pared 7 bases from V and 6 bases from J, leaving 7 bases between. The CDR3 contains 11 residues. The study, taken as a whole, reports: Baseline-level clonality went beyond age-matched healthy donors and moved in step with circulating CD8+ T-cell counts. Investigators sampled sustained-remission and progressing patients at differing times.

Remarks on this clone: What it binds is unknown.

This rearrangement joins TRBV6-6 to TRBJ2-1, with D uncertain. This receptor was identified in a human donor with chronic lymphocytic leukemia. The sequenced sample was PBMCs, obtained after 24 months of ibrutinib treatment. CDR3 bases: TGTGCCAGCAAGGGTAGCAATGAGCAGTTCTTC. Amino acid sequence: CASKGSNEQFF.